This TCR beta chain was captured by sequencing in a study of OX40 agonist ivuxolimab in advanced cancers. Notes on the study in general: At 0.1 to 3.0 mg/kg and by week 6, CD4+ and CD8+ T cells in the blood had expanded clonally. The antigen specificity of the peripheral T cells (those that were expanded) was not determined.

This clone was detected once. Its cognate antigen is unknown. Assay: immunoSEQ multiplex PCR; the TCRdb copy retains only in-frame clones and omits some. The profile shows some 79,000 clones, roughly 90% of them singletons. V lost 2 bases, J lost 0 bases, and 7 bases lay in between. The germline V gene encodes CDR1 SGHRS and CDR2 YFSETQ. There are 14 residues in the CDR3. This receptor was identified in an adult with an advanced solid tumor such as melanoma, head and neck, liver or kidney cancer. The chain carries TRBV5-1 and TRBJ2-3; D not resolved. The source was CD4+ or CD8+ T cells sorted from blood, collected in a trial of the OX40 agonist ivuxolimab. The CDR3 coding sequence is TGCGCCAGCAGCTTTGATAGCAGCACAGATACGCAGTATTTT. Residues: CASSFDSSTDTQYF.